The 31 T cell receptor beta chains listed next were all sequenced from one sample in a study of T cell responses to AZD1222 COVID-19 vaccine. Clones were sequenced by immunoSEQ multiplex PCR, and TCRdb holds only the in-frame ones, with some missing. This sample has roughly 130,000 clones, with 90% to 95% found just once. Sequencing was performed on peripheral blood, taken 28 days after the second AZD1222 dose. The receptors here all came from an adult who received the AZD1222 COVID-19 vaccine.

The gene calls are TRBV6-5 and TRBJ2-1; D remains ambiguous. The CDR3 sequence is 15 residues long. Germline V gene sequence: CDR1 MNHEY, CDR2 SVGAGI. Trimming removed 7 bases at V and 1 base at J, with 14 bases between. The CDR3 sequence is CASNMDGPSYNEQFF. DNA for the CDR3: TGTGCCAGCAATATGGACGGTCCATCCTACAATGAGCAGTTCTTC.

CDR3 residues: CASSEGDRGYNSPLHF. The CDR3, as DNA: TGTGCCAGCAGTGAGGGGGACAGGGGCTATAATTCACCCCTCCACTTT. The gene calls are TRBV6-1 and TRBJ1-6, with TRBD1 matching 10 bases. The CDR3 totals 16 residues. Germline-derived CDR1 and CDR2 are MNHNS and SASEGT. The V segment lost 3 bases and the J segment 3 bases; nucleotides outside the gene matches: 2.

This rearrangement joins TRBV28 to TRBJ1-5, with D perhaps matching TRBD1 (5 bases). Trimming stripped 6 bases from V and 2 bases from J, with 8 bases between. The V gene's germline CDR1 is MDHEN and CDR2 SYDVKM. The CDR3 spans 13 residues. The CDR3, as DNA: TGTGCCAGCAGGGGGGACGGCAATCAGCCCCAGCATTTT. It codes for CASRGDGNQPQHF.

This clone was detected only once. The chain is built from TRBV27 and TRBJ2-1; D perhaps matches TRBD2 (5 bases). Germline lookup yields CDR1 MNHEY and CDR2 SMNVEV (reference sequence). CDR3 length equals 14 residues. V was cut by 6 bases and J by 4 bases, with 13 bases left in between. DNA of the CDR3: TGTGCCAGCAGCCTCGGGCTAGCTTACAATGAGCAGTTCTTC. As protein: CASSLGLAYNEQFF.

J is TRBJ2-7 and V is TRBV7-9; 10 bases map to TRBD2. With 5 bases clipped from V and 1 base from J, the junction kept 5 bases outside the gene matches. This CDR3 contains 15 residues. Looked up from germline, CDR1 is SEHNR and CDR2 is FQNEAQ (reference sequence). This CDR3 reads CASSVQTSGSYEQYF. The CDR3 DNA sequence: TGTGCCAGCAGCGTTCAGACTAGCGGGTCCTACGAGCAGTACTTC.

J is TRBJ1-4 and V is TRBV5-4; D is unclear. This CDR3 contains 12 residues. Per the germline V gene, CDR1 is SGHNT and CDR2 is YYREEE (reference sequence). Trimming stripped 3 bases from V and 14 bases from J, with 14 bases between. The CDR3 DNA follows: TGTGCCAGCAGCTACGATGCCTCGCGGCTGTTTTTT. It translates to CASSYDASRLFF.

CDR3 DNA sequence: TGTGCCAGCAGCTCCTACAGGAGTAATCAGCCCCAGCATTTT. It encodes CASSSYRSNQPQHF. This chain links TRBV5-5 with TRBJ1-5; D is possibly TRBD1 (5 bases). The CDR3 has 14 amino acids. Trimming removed 3 bases at V and 4 bases at J, with 11 bases between. Germline CDR1 reads SGHKS; CDR2 reads YYEKEE (reference sequence).

The chain couples TRBV5-1 to TRBJ2-3, with 7 bases lining up with TRBD2. V lost 0 bases, J lost 1 base, and 2 bases stayed unmatched. The CDR3 length is 15 residues. Per the germline V gene, CDR1 is SGHRS and CDR2 is YFSETQ. CDR3 nucleotide sequence: TGCGCCAGCAGCTTGGCGGCGGGGGGCACAGATACGCAGTATTTT. Its protein is CASSLAAGGTDTQYF.

Remarks on this clone: This CDR3 is also generated by other DNA sequences in the sample. The chain is built from TRBV4-2 and TRBJ2-7; 12 nucleotides align to TRBD2. In germline, CDR1 is LGHNA, CDR2 YNFKEQ. The CDR3 length is 16 residues. The ends lost 1 base at V and 4 bases at J; junction bases unmatched: 5. This CDR3 reads CASSQGGTSGFYEQYF. DNA for the CDR3: TGTGCCAGCAGCCAAGGGGGGACTAGCGGGTTTTACGAGCAGTACTTC.

In its sample, this clone was seen once. The rearrangement joins TRBV29-1 to TRBJ2-1, with 9 bases lining up with TRBD2. The germline gives CDR1 SQVTM, CDR2 ANQGSEA. V lost 7 bases to trimming and J lost 6 bases; unmatched junction nucleotides: 7. The CDR3 length is 13 residues. The CDR3 DNA is TGCAGCGCCTCCGCGGGGGGGGGCAATGAGCAGTTCTTC. Protein: CSASAGGGNEQFF.

The chain has TRBV28 and TRBJ2-1; no clear D gene. Trimming stripped 5 bases from V and 0 bases from J, with 8 bases between. CDR1 is MDHEN, CDR2 SYDVKM, per germline. CDR3 length: 14 amino acids. The CDR3 DNA sequence: TGTGCCAGCAGTGGCTCCATCTCCTACAATGAGCAGTTCTTC. Its translation: CASSGSISYNEQFF.

Concerning this clone itself: At one end the junction does not follow the germline gene, possibly because of a read error. This chain uses TRBV2 with TRBJ2-1; D may be TRBD2 (6 bases). Germline V gives CDR1 SNHLY, CDR2 FYNNEI. The CDR3 is made up of 14 amino acids. In nucleotides, the CDR3 is TGTGCCAGCACTTCGGGCGGGACGACCACCCACAACATCTTC. It translates to CASTSGGTTTHNIF.

This rearrangement joins TRBV4-2 to TRBJ1-1; D gene uncertain. The CDR3 extends over 12 amino acids. Germline V CDR1 and CDR2: LGHNA, YNFKEQ. The V gene lost 2 bases and the J gene lost 7 bases, with 8 bases spanning the gap. This CDR3 is CASSQYSSEAFF. Here the CDR3 DNA reads TGTGCCAGCAGCCAATATAGCAGTGAAGCTTTCTTT.

In DNA, the CDR3 is TGTGCCAGCAGGTACAGGGGGAGTACTGAAGCTTTCTTT. This encodes CASRYRGSTEAFF. The V call is TRBV12-3 or TRBV12-4, the J call TRBJ1-1; 8 nucleotides match TRBD1. The trim removed 6 bases at V and 5 bases at J, leaving 5 bases unmatched. This CDR3 is 13 amino acids long.

The sample holds one count of this clone. The genes are TRBV12-3 or TRBV12-4 and TRBJ2-7, with D unclear. The length of the CDR3 is 13 residues. Trimming took off 5 bases at V and 3 bases at J, with 11 bases between the two ends. Written as DNA, the CDR3 is TGTGCCAGCAGTCTTAGACCCGACTACGAGCAGTACTTC. This gives the protein CASSLRPDYEQYF.

This chain joins TRBV5-8 and TRBJ1-2; D is perhaps TRBD1 (5 bases). The CDR3 runs 15 residues. Per germline, CDR1 SGHTS and CDR2 YDEGEE. Trimming shortened V by 0 bases and J by 3 bases, and 12 bases separated the two germline ends. The CDR3 region has the DNA TGTGCCAGCAGCTTGGGGCAGGGATACGACTATGGCTACACCTTC. Encoded protein: CASSLGQGYDYGYTF.

Here the CDR3 DNA reads TGTGCCAGCAGTGCGACAGGACCCTACGAGCAGTACTTC. As protein: CASSATGPYEQYF. The V and J genes are TRBV27 and TRBJ2-7, with a tentative D call TRBD1 (6 bases). CDR1 is MNHEY and CDR2 is SMNVEV in the germline V gene (reference sequence). This CDR3 comprises 13 residues. V was pared by 5 bases and J by 2 bases, with 10 bases between.

The rearrangement joins TRBV5-1 to TRBJ2-3; D remains unclear. The V and J ends lost 4 bases and 3 bases respectively, with 12 bases between them. This CDR3 spans 14 amino acids. Germline lookup yields CDR1 SGHRS and CDR2 YFSETQ. CDR3 loop: CASSRTPGTDTQYF. The CDR3 bases are TGCGCCAGCAGCCGGACGCCAGGAACAGATACGCAGTATTTT.

V gene TRBV5-4 combines with J gene TRBJ1-3; tentative D call: TRBD1 (6 bases). This CDR3 contains 16 residues. Deletions cut 0 bases from V and 4 bases from J, with 14 bases between. Looked up from germline, CDR1 is SGHNT and CDR2 is YYREEE (reference sequence). CDR3 bases: TGTGCCAGCAGCTTGGGAGGTGGGGGGCGAGGAAACACCATATATTTT. Its translation is CASSLGGGGRGNTIYF.

The chain couples TRBV28 to TRBJ1-5, with 12 bases identical to TRBD1. This CDR3 contains 17 residues. The germline CDR1 and CDR2 sequences are MDHEN and SYDVKM. With V trimmed by 5 bases and J by 5 bases, 10 bases remained unmatched. CDR3 in amino acids: CASSPGTGGHTYQPQHF. The CDR3 DNA sequence: TGTGCCAGCAGTCCCGGGACAGGGGGCCACACATATCAGCCCCAGCATTTT.

The CDR3: CASSFRGTTDSEAFF. In DNA form, the CDR3 reads TGTGCCAGCAGCTTTCGGGGCACCACTGATTCTGAAGCTTTCTTT. J is TRBJ1-1 and V is TRBV11-3; TRBD1 might be the D (5 bases). CDR1 SGHNT and CDR2 YENEEA come from the germline V gene. This CDR3 comprises 15 residues. V lost 3 bases to trimming and J lost 6 bases, with 17 bases between them.

This chain uses TRBV7-9 with TRBJ2-2; no definite D call. The CDR3 runs to 15 residues. Germline V gene data show CDR1 as SEHNR and CDR2 as FQNEAQ (reference sequence). The V end was cut by 1 base, the J end by 6 bases, with 12 bases between. CDR3 residues: CASSLGEGLPGELFF. The CDR3 bases are TGTGCCAGCAGCTTAGGGGAAGGGCTCCCCGGGGAGCTGTTTTTT. Looking up the rest from reference TRBV7-9 and TRBJ2-2 gives the full variable domain: DTGVSQNPRHKITKRGQNVTFRCDPISEHNRLYWYRQTLGQGPEFLTYFQNEAQLEKSRLLSDRFSAERPKGSFSTLEIQRTEQGDSAMYLCASSLGEGLPGELFFGEGSRLTVL.

The V gene is TRBV14, the J gene TRBJ2-7; D uncertain. The CDR3 consists of 15 residues. V was cut by 0 bases and J by 4 bases, with 13 bases left in between. The germline gives CDR1 SGHDN, CDR2 FVKESK. CDR3 nucleotide sequence: TGTGCCAGCAGCCAAGATGAGGCGATACCTTACGAGCAGTACTTC. Protein sequence: CASSQDEAIPYEQYF.

The gene calls are TRBV15 and TRBJ2-7; the D gene is possibly TRBD2 (7 bases). In germline, CDR1 is LNHNV, CDR2 YYDKDF (reference sequence). The CDR3 has 14 residues. V was clipped by 7 bases and J by 3 bases, with 16 bases between them. The CDR3 loop reads CATTQGGDNYEQYF. CDR3 DNA: TGTGCCACCACCCAAGGGGGGGACAACTACGAGCAGTACTTC.

The rearrangement links TRBV12-5 to TRBJ1-1, with a possible D match to TRBD1 (5 bases). The CDR3 spans 13 residues. Trimming removed 1 base at V and 10 bases at J, with 13 bases between. CDR1 is LGHNT and CDR2 is FRNRAP in the germline V gene. For the CDR3, the DNA is TGTGCTAGTGGTTTGGCCACGGGACTCGGAGCTTTCTTT. Translated: CASGLATGLGAFF.

The rearrangement links TRBV11-2 to TRBJ1-1; 7 nucleotides line up with TRBD1. This CDR3 is 14 amino acids long. Germline CDR1 reads SGHAT; CDR2 reads FQNNGV. J gave up 5 bases and V 0 bases, and 3 bases lay outside the gene matches. CDR3: CASSLDRGKTEAFF. The CDR3 DNA reads TGTGCCAGCAGCTTAGACAGGGGGAAAACTGAAGCTTTCTTT.

This clone was found once. V gene TRBV19 combines with J gene TRBJ2-1, with a possible D match to TRBD1 (6 bases). V was trimmed by 8 bases and J by 8 bases, leaving 16 bases between them. CDR3 length: 13 amino acids. Germline V CDR1 and CDR2: LNHDA, SQIVND (reference sequence). The CDR3 is CASRRGTTHEQFF. DNA for the CDR3: TGTGCCAGTCGAAGGGGGACCACGCATGAGCAGTTCTTC.

The rearrangement uses TRBV3-1 (or the pseudogene TRBV3-2) and TRBJ2-3, with D unresolved. The CDR3 runs 12 residues. Trimming cost V 3 bases and J 4 bases, with 5 bases left between them. CDR1 is LGHDT, CDR2 YNNKEL, per germline (reference sequence). CDR3 coding DNA: TGTGCCAGCAGCCAGGTATCAGATACGCAGTATTTT. Residues: CASSQVSDTQYF.

This clone was counted once. The V call is TRBV6-2 or TRBV6-3, the J call TRBJ1-3; 7 bases line up with TRBD1. The CDR3 consists of 15 residues. J was trimmed by 0 bases and V by 4 bases; bases with no gene match: 3. Per germline, CDR1 MNHEY and CDR2 SVGEGT. The CDR3 bases are TGTGCCAGCAGTTCCTGGGACAGCTCTGGAAACACCATATATTTT. This translates into CASSSWDSSGNTIYF.

The genes are TRBV10-2 and TRBJ1-1; TRBD1 aligns across 8 bases. The V gene's germline CDR1 is WSHSY and CDR2 SAAADI. With V trimmed by 6 bases and J by 0 bases, 3 bases remained unmatched. This CDR3 has 14 residues. Here the CDR3 DNA reads TGCGCCAGCAGGGAACAGGGGGTGAACACTGAAGCTTTCTTT. Residues: CASREQGVNTEAFF.

This clone has only one observation. This chain links TRBV4-1 with TRBJ1-2; tentatively, D is TRBD1 (6 bases). The CDR3 runs to 16 residues. Germline CDR1 and CDR2: MGHRA and YSYEKL. V lost 0 bases and J lost 3, with 14 bases in between. CDR3: CASSQEGGGLDYGYTF. The CDR3 DNA reads TGCGCCAGCAGCCAAGAAGGGGGGGGGTTGGACTATGGCTACACCTTC.